The 32 T cell receptor beta chains below come from one sample, sequenced in a study of blood T cell repertoires in COVID-19. Sequencing used immunoSEQ multiplex PCR; TCRdb keeps in-frame clones, though not all of them. The sample lists about 230,000 clones, around 80% seen once, with around 2.4% in the top ten. What was sequenced was peripheral blood. The receptors here all came from a man aged 35 to 55 who had recovered from COVID-19.

The J gene is TRBJ1-2, the V gene TRBV27; D is possibly TRBD1 (6 bases). This CDR3 contains 13 residues. V lost 2 bases and J 6 bases, leaving 10 bases between the germline ends. Germline V CDR1 and CDR2: MNHEY, SMNVEV (reference sequence). The CDR3 bases are TGTGCCAGCAGTTTAACAGGGAGGGATGGCTACACCTTC. Protein product: CASSLTGRDGYTF.

The V gene is TRBV5-8, the J gene TRBJ2-3, with 10 bases matching TRBD2. The CDR3 is made up of 15 amino acids. Germline V gene lookup returns CDR1 SGHTS and CDR2 YDEGEE. After removal of 4 bases from V and 3 bases from J, the junction contained 5 bases not matched to a gene. The CDR3 bases are TGTGCCAGCAGCCGGCTAGCGGGGGCTACAGATACGCAGTATTTT. Its translation: CASSRLAGATDTQYF.

This chain connects TRBV11-2 to TRBJ2-3; 9 bases fit TRBD2. After removal of 4 bases from V and 14 bases from J, the junction contained 16 bases not matched to a gene. The CDR3 runs to 15 residues. Germline assignment: CDR1 SGHAT and CDR2 FQNNGV. CDR3 nucleotide sequence: TGTGCCAGCAGCTCCTATCCTAGCGGGATTGGCCTGGCGTATTTT. This sequence encodes CASSSYPSGIGLAYF.

The genes are TRBV5-1 and TRBJ2-5; 11 bases are shared with TRBD2. The CDR3 runs 14 residues. Unmatched junction bases numbered 2, after V lost 4 bases and J lost 3 bases. The germline V gene encodes CDR1 SGHRS and CDR2 YFSETQ. DNA for the CDR3: TGCGCCAGCAGCGCGGGACTAGCGGAAGAGACCCAGTACTTC. Translation gives CASSAGLAEETQYF.

The chain has TRBV6-1 and TRBJ2-7; 7 nucleotides match TRBD1. Unmatched junction bases numbered 4, after V lost 3 bases and J lost 2 bases. CDR1 and CDR2 (germline): MNHNS, SASEGT. The CDR3 has 14 amino acids. CDR3 loop: CASSDRDRTYEQYF. In DNA, the CDR3 is TGTGCCAGCAGTGACAGGGACAGAACCTACGAGCAGTACTTC.

The V call is TRBV7-6, the J call TRBJ1-2, with 9 bases aligning to TRBD1. Trimming at V came to 5 bases and at J to 3 bases, leaving 7 bases not matched to a gene. The CDR3 extends over 15 amino acids. The germline V gene encodes CDR1 SGHVS and CDR2 FNYEAQ. CDR3: CASSPPGQGYYGYTF. For the CDR3, the DNA is TGTGCCAGCAGCCCTCCGGGACAGGGATACTATGGCTACACCTTC. Using reference TRBV7-6 and TRBJ1-2 for the parts outside the CDR3, the full variable domain is GAGVSQSPRYKVTKRGQDVALRCDPISGHVSLYWYRQALGQGPEFLTYFNYEAQQDKSGLPNDRFSAERPEGSISTLTIQRTEQRDSAMYRCASSPPGQGYYGYTFGSGTRLTVV.

The V call is TRBV5-1, the J call TRBJ1-1; 8 nucleotides align to TRBD1. CDR1 is SGHRS and CDR2 is YFSETQ in the germline V gene. The CDR3 covers 14 residues. V was pared by 2 bases and J by 6 bases, with 6 bases of the junction left unmatched. This chain's CDR3 is CASSLQGEYAEAFF. In DNA form, the CDR3 reads TGCGCCAGCAGCTTACAGGGGGAGTATGCTGAAGCTTTCTTT.

The chain recombines TRBV10-2 with TRBJ1-3; D is uncertain. Germline assignment: CDR1 WSHSY and CDR2 SAAADI. The CDR3 loop spans 14 amino acids. V was pared by 11 bases and J by 0 bases, with 14 bases between. CDR3 sequence reads: CAPTHDISGNTIYF. Written as DNA, the CDR3 is TGCGCCCCCACGCATGACATCTCTGGAAACACCATATATTTT.

This chain links TRBV6-2 or TRBV6-3 with TRBJ2-1; no firm D call. V was trimmed by 3 bases and J by 5 bases, leaving 5 bases between them. Germline lookup yields CDR1 MNHEY and CDR2 SVGEGT. The CDR3 has 12 residues. This CDR3 reads CASSYTDNEQFF. The CDR3 bases are TGTGCCAGCAGTTATACAGACAATGAGCAGTTCTTC.

The chain employs TRBV5-1 and TRBJ1-2; 8 nucleotides align to TRBD1. The CDR3 totals 13 residues. V lost 4 bases, J lost 6 bases, and 5 bases stayed unmatched. Germline assignment: CDR1 SGHRS and CDR2 YFSETQ. CDR3 in amino acids: CASSEDRADGYTF. CDR3 sequence (DNA): TGCGCCAGCAGCGAGGACAGGGCGGATGGCTACACCTTC.

The chain recombines TRBV30 with TRBJ1-1; D is possibly TRBD1 (5 bases). The germline CDR1 and CDR2 sequences are GTSNPN and SVGIG (reference sequence). V was trimmed by 0 bases and J by 4 bases, leaving 9 bases between them. This CDR3 contains 13 residues. The chain's CDR3 is CAWSVRVGTEAFF. DNA for the CDR3: TGTGCCTGGAGTGTCAGGGTTGGCACTGAAGCTTTCTTT.

CDR3 amino acids: CASSSGGISEQYF. The CDR3, as DNA: TGTGCCAGTAGTAGCGGGGGCATATCCGAGCAGTACTTC. This sequence joins TRBV19 and TRBJ2-7; D may be TRBD2 (7 bases). Germline CDR1 LNHDA, CDR2 SQIVND (reference sequence). V shed 4 bases and J shed 6 bases, with 13 bases lying between them. The CDR3 has 13 amino acids.

J is TRBJ2-3 and V is TRBV7-2; 8 bases are shared with TRBD2. Germline lookup yields CDR1 SGHTA and CDR2 FQGNSA. V was pared by 1 base and J by 0 bases, with 6 bases of the junction left unmatched. The CDR3 is 17 residues long. The CDR3 nucleotides are TGTGCCAGCAGCTTAGAGATCGGACTAGCTAGCACAGATACGCAGTATTTT. It specifies CASSLEIGLASTDTQYF. Variable domain in full (rest from reference TRBV7-2 and TRBJ2-3): GAGVSQSPSNKVTEKGKDVELRCDPISGHTALYWYRQSLGQGLEFLIYFQGNSAPDKSGLPSDRFSAERTGGSVSTLTIQRTQQEDSAVYLCASSLEIGLASTDTQYFGPGTRLTVL.

The chain recombines TRBV10-1 with TRBJ2-3; 10 bases are shared with TRBD2. The junction had 6 bases not matched to a gene; V was cut back by 2 bases and J by 7 bases. Germline CDR1 reads WNHNN; CDR2 reads SYGVQD (reference sequence). The CDR3 contains 15 residues. The CDR3 is CASSEPAGGPNTQYF. In DNA, the CDR3 is TGCGCCAGCAGTGAGCCAGCGGGAGGGCCAAATACGCAGTATTTT.

To note about this clone: Distinct nucleotide sequences in the sample also encode this CDR3. The chain links TRBV25-1 to TRBJ2-7; D unresolved. The CDR3 runs 12 residues. Per the germline V gene, CDR1 is MGHDK and CDR2 is SYGVNS. Trimming took 5 bases from V and 5 from J, leaving 10 bases between them. The CDR3 bases are TGTGCCAGCAGTCACGGTGGGCACGAGCAGTACTTC. It specifies CASSHGGHEQYF.

To note about this clone: One end of the junction varies from germline; a read error may be responsible. The chain carries TRBV16 and TRBJ2-7; tentatively, D is TRBD1 (6 bases). The CDR3 loop spans 14 amino acids. Germline loops: CDR1 KGHSY, CDR2 FQNENV. CDR3 coding DNA: TGTGCCAGCAGCCGTCGGACAGACCCTCCGCTTATTTTGTTC. Protein product: CASSRRTDPPLILF. The full variable domain, in which reference TRBV16 and TRBJ2-7 provide the parts outside the CDR3, is GEEVAQTPKHLVRGEGQKAKLYCAPIKGHSYVFWYQQVLKNEFKFLISFQNENVFDETGMPKERFSAKCLPNSPCSLEIQATKLEDSAVYFCASSRRTDPPLILFGPGTRLTVT.

This sequence joins TRBV6-5 and TRBJ1-4, with 7 bases aligning to TRBD1. The CDR3 loop spans 14 amino acids. Germline lookup yields CDR1 MNHEY and CDR2 SVGAGI. The V gene end was trimmed by 6 bases and the J gene end by 2 bases; junction bases not matched to a gene: 3. CDR3 nucleotide sequence: TGTGCCAGCAGATCGGGACAGACTAATGAAAAACTGTTTTTT. The encoded protein is CASRSGQTNEKLFF.

The chain combines TRBV6-2 or TRBV6-3 with TRBJ2-7; a weak D match, TRBD1 (5 bases). This CDR3 contains 14 residues. V was shortened by 6 bases and J by 0 bases, with 12 bases between the two germline ends. Germline values: CDR1 MNHEY, CDR2 SVGEGT. DNA for the CDR3: TGTGCCAGCAGCGGCGGTCAGGGCTCCTACGAGCAGTACTTC. Its protein product is CASSGGQGSYEQYF.

The genes are TRBV5-4 and TRBJ2-5; 13 bases are a match to TRBD2. Germline trimming cut 2 bases from V and 2 bases from J; bases unmatched to any gene: 3. Germline V lookup: CDR1 SGHNT, CDR2 YYREEE (reference sequence). The CDR3 loop spans 16 amino acids. The CDR3 spells CASSFGLAGVQETQYF. In DNA, the CDR3 is TGTGCCAGCAGCTTCGGACTAGCGGGGGTTCAAGAGACCCAGTACTTC.

The chain uses TRBV7-2 and TRBJ1-6; D gene ambiguous. The CDR3 covers 14 residues. Germline CDR1 and CDR2: SGHTA and FQGNSA. Trimming shortened V by 4 bases and J by 8 bases, and 12 bases separated the two germline ends. CDR3: CASSSPAVDSPLHF. The CDR3 nucleotides are TGTGCCAGCAGCTCCCCGGCGGTGGATTCACCCCTCCACTTT.

The chain links TRBV2 to TRBJ1-3; D ambiguous. The V end was cut by 2 bases, the J end by 0 bases, with 14 bases between. Per germline, CDR1 SNHLY and CDR2 FYNNEI. The CDR3 is 17 residues long. The DNA for the CDR3 is TGTGCCAGCAGTGAACCGACATACAAGAGCTCTGGAAACACCATATATTTT. This encodes CASSEPTYKSSGNTIYF.

The CDR3 nucleotides are TGTGCCAGCAGCTTAGGGGATCATAGGGGGACTGAAGCTTTCTTT. Translating gives CASSLGDHRGTEAFF. The chain uses TRBV7-9 and TRBJ1-1; D is perhaps TRBD1 (6 bases). The CDR3 sequence is 15 residues long. Trimming took 1 base from V and 5 from J, leaving 14 bases between them. CDR1 SEHNR and CDR2 FQNEAQ come from the germline V gene (reference sequence).

This chain connects TRBV19 to TRBJ1-6, with 9 bases aligning to TRBD1. V was clipped by 5 bases and J by 7 bases; unmatched bases: 6. This CDR3 is 15 amino acids long. Germline V gives CDR1 LNHDA, CDR2 SQIVND (reference sequence). The CDR3 bases are TGTGCCAGTAGTGCGAGGACAGGGGTAAATTCACCCCTCCACTTT. It codes for CASSARTGVNSPLHF. The entire variable domain, with the rest obtained from reference TRBV19 and TRBJ1-6, is as follows: DGGITQSPKYLFRKEGQNVTLSCEQNLNHDAMYWYRQDPGQGLRLIYYSQIVNDFQKGDIAEGYSVSREKKESFPLTVTSAQKNPTAFYLCASSARTGVNSPLHFGNGTRLTVT.

This rearrangement joins TRBV4-3 to TRBJ1-5; 7 bases line up with TRBD1. Unmatched junction bases numbered 5, after V lost 0 bases and J lost 6 bases. Per germline, CDR1 LGHNA and CDR2 YSLEER. This CDR3 has 15 residues. The CDR3 DNA follows: TGCGCCAGCAGCCAAGAAGTCCAGGGGGGTCAGCCCCAGCATTTT. Protein sequence: CASSQEVQGGQPQHF.

This rearrangement joins TRBV28 to TRBJ2-5; D gene ambiguous. Germline CDR1 is MDHEN and CDR2 is SYDVKM. The CDR3 runs to 14 residues. V was trimmed by 6 bases and J by 1 base, leaving 12 bases between them. This CDR3 reads CASSLAALQETQYF. CDR3 coding DNA: TGTGCCAGCAGCCTCGCGGCACTCCAAGAGACCCAGTACTTC.

The chain carries TRBV10-3 and TRBJ2-5; the match to TRBD2 covers 10 bases. This CDR3 region has 14 residues. Germline trimming cut 6 bases from V and 1 base from J; bases unmatched to any gene: 2. In germline, CDR1 is ENHRY, CDR2 SYGVKD. CDR3 DNA: TGTGCCATCAGAGCGGGGGGGCCCCAAGAGACCCAGTACTTC. Its protein is CAIRAGGPQETQYF.

This CDR3 is CASSARPGVSIETQYF. The CDR3 DNA sequence: TGTGCCAGCAGTGCCCGGCCAGGGGTATCCATTGAGACCCAGTACTTC. V and J are TRBV6-1 and TRBJ2-5; a possible D gene is TRBD1 (6 bases). Between the trimmed V and J ends, which lost 4 bases and 5 bases, there was a span of 20 bases. CDR3 length equals 16 residues. Germline V gene sequence: CDR1 MNHNS, CDR2 SASEGT.

This chain joins TRBV5-1 and TRBJ2-2; the D gene is possibly TRBD2 (6 bases). The CDR3 loop spans 15 amino acids. Germline lookup yields CDR1 SGHRS and CDR2 YFSETQ. V shed 0 bases and J shed 7 bases, with 13 bases lying between them. CDR3 in amino acids: CASSLELARSGELFF. In DNA form, the CDR3 reads TGCGCCAGCAGCTTGGAACTAGCCAGGAGCGGGGAGCTGTTTTTT.

V gene TRBV30 combines with J gene TRBJ1-5, with 8 bases aligning to TRBD1. The CDR3 length is 15 residues. The germline V gene encodes CDR1 GTSNPN and CDR2 SVGIG (reference sequence). V was clipped by 2 bases and J by 2 bases; unmatched bases: 5. This CDR3 is CAWSFRGRGNQPQHF. The CDR3 DNA is TGTGCCTGGAGTTTCAGGGGGCGAGGCAATCAGCCCCAGCATTTT. The variable domain in full, completed from reference TRBV30 and TRBJ1-5, reads SQTIHQWPATLVQPVGSPLSLECTVEGTSNPNLYWYRQAAGRGLQLLFYSVGIGQISSEVPQNLSASRPQDRQFILSSKKLLLSDSGFYLCAWSFRGRGNQPQHFGDGTRLSIL.

This clone was detected only a few times. V usage is TRBV12-3 or TRBV12-4 and J usage is TRBJ2-1; TRBD2 matches at 8 bases. V gave up 7 bases and J gave up 8 bases; unmatched junction bases: 7. The CDR3 is made up of 13 amino acids. Here the CDR3 DNA reads TGTGCCAGCATGGGGCGGGGGGATGATGAGCAGTTCTTC. Protein product: CASMGRGDDEQFF.

The chain joins TRBV4-3 to TRBJ1-1; 8 bases are shared with TRBD1. Germline CDR1 reads LGHNA; CDR2 reads YSLEER. This CDR3 spans 13 amino acids. Trimming cost V 1 base and J 11 bases; bases outside gene matches: 6. As DNA, the CDR3 is TGCGCCAGCAGCCAAGGGAGTTGGACAGGGGCTTTCTTT. It specifies CASSQGSWTGAFF.

The V gene is TRBV7-2, the J gene TRBJ2-2, with a tentative D call TRBD2 (5 bases). Germline V gene lookup returns CDR1 SGHTA and CDR2 FQGNSA. The CDR3 has 14 amino acids. V dropped 4 bases and J dropped 5 bases, with 11 bases sitting between them. CDR3 bases: TGTGCCAGCAGCTCGGGAAGGTGGACCGGGGAGCTGTTTTTT. Its protein product is CASSSGRWTGELFF.